The 30 T cell receptor beta chains given below trace back to one sample, sequenced in a study of shared clonotypes between healthy human individuals. Only in-frame clones appear in the TCRdb table, and some are missing; sequencing was by immunoSEQ multiplex PCR. The sample consists of around 530,000 clones, about 80% of them appearing once. Sequenced input: PBMCs. All receptors come from a woman between 40 and 50 years old in good health. Some clones in this sample may be carry-over from other donors' samples.

The V and J genes are TRBV6-5 and TRBJ2-3, with TRBD1 matching 9 bases. The CDR3 totals 15 residues. Trimming removed 6 bases from V and 6 bases from J; junction bases left unmatched: 10. From germline, CDR1 is MNHEY and CDR2 SVGAGI. The CDR3 DNA reads TGTGCCAGCAGCAGGGGACAGGGAGGGACGGATACGCAGTATTTT. Translating it yields CASSRGQGGTDTQYF.

Regarding this clone: Its ends do not fully match the called genes, so a read error is possible. The CDR3 region has the DNA TGCAGCGTTGAGGCAGGGGGCAACCAGCCCCAGCATTTT. Its protein product is CSVEAGGNQPQHF. V and J are TRBV29-1 and TRBJ1-5; 8 bases align to TRBD1. There are 13 residues in the CDR3. Germline V gene sequence: CDR1 SQVTM, CDR2 ANQGSEA.

This clone was detected ten times or more. The chain uses TRBV5-6 and TRBJ2-2; tentatively, D is TRBD1 (5 bases). Per the germline V gene, CDR1 is SGHDT and CDR2 is YYEEEE. The CDR3 spans 13 residues. V shed 4 bases and J shed 3 bases, with 7 bases lying between them. The CDR3 sequence is CASSRQHTGELFF. The CDR3 DNA follows: TGTGCCAGCAGCCGACAGCACACCGGGGAGCTGTTTTTT.

This clone appeared a few times. The chain combines TRBV15 with TRBJ2-7; 7 nucleotides match TRBD1. This CDR3 spans 16 amino acids. Germline CDR1 is LNHNV and CDR2 is YYDKDF (reference sequence). The V segment lost 0 bases and the J segment 5 bases; nucleotides outside the gene matches: 10. CDR3 in amino acids: CATSRDQGTASDEQYF. CDR3 sequence (DNA): TGTGCCACCAGCAGAGATCAAGGGACAGCGAGCGACGAGCAGTACTTC.

This clone was recorded many times. The chain is built from TRBV5-1 and TRBJ2-5; the D is unclear. V was pared by 0 bases and J by 2 bases, with 5 bases between. CDR3 size: 13 residues. The V gene's germline CDR1 is SGHRS and CDR2 YFSETQ. As DNA, the CDR3 is TGCGCCAGCAGCTTGGAAGTGCAAGAGACCCAGTACTTC. Its translation: CASSLEVQETQYF.

The rearrangement joins TRBV5-8 to TRBJ2-1; D is possibly TRBD1 or TRBD2 (7 bases each). Germline V gives CDR1 SGHTS, CDR2 YDEGEE. Trimming stripped 4 bases from V and 4 bases from J, with 15 bases between. The CDR3 is 15 amino acids. The CDR3 DNA reads as TGTGCCAGCAGCACCGGGACAGCGGGATACAATGAGCAGTTCTTC. Its protein product is CASSTGTAGYNEQFF. The variable domain in full, completed from reference TRBV5-8 and TRBJ2-1, reads EAGVTQSPTHLIKTRGQQATLRCSPISGHTSVYWYQQALGLGLQFLLWYDEGEERNRGNFPPRFSGRQFPNYSSELNVNALELEDSALYLCASSTGTAGYNEQFFGPGTRLTVL.

Note on this clone: A read error likely explains this, since a far larger clone differs by one base. The chain carries TRBV5-4 and TRBJ1-2, with D tentatively TRBD1 (5 bases). CDR3 length equals 16 residues. The germline V gene encodes CDR1 SGHNT and CDR2 YYREEE (reference sequence). CDR3 amino acids: CVSSPDNGLLNYGYTF. The CDR3 nucleotides are TGTGTCAGCAGCCCGGACAATGGGTTATTGAACTATGGCTACACCTTC.

This clone was counted a single time. The chain recombines TRBV5-1 with TRBJ1-1; tentatively, D is TRBD1 (5 bases). The CDR3 totals 14 residues. V shed 5 bases and J shed 1 base, with 12 bases lying between them. CDR1 is SGHRS, CDR2 YFSETQ, per germline. CDR3 nucleotides: TGCGCCAGCAGTGCAGACAGACCGAACACTGAAGCTTTCTTT. Its translation: CASSADRPNTEAFF.

CDR3 bases: TGTGCCACCAGCAGAGGTGGGACAGGTAGCTCCTACGAGCAGTACTTC. Translation: CATSRGGTGSSYEQYF. The chain recombines TRBV15 with TRBJ2-7; TRBD1 matches at 8 bases. V shed 1 base, J shed 0 bases, and the junction held 5 bases outside the gene matches. Germline V CDR1 and CDR2: LNHNV, YYDKDF (reference sequence). CDR3 size: 16 residues.

This clone was observed a single time. V usage is TRBV2 and J usage is TRBJ2-5; perhaps TRBD1 as D (6 bases). CDR3 size: 17 residues. With 6 bases removed from V and 6 bases from J, the gap between germline ends came to 26 bases. Germline V CDR1 and CDR2: SNHLY, FYNNEI. The CDR3 DNA sequence: TGTGCCAGCAGGGCTAGATCCGGGACACCTCTCGTCCAGACCCAGTACTTC. Translation: CASRARSGTPLVQTQYF. The full variable domain, rest sourced from reference TRBV2 and TRBJ2-5, is EPEVTQTPSHQVTQMGQEVILRCVPISNHLYFYWYRQILGQKVEFLVSFYNNEISEKSEIFDDQFSVERPDGSNFTLKIRSTKLEDSAMYFCASRARSGTPLVQTQYFGPGTRLLVL.

The chain combines TRBV18 with TRBJ2-3; D ambiguous. CDR1 is KGHSH, CDR2 LQKENI, per germline. Trimming removed 4 bases from V and 5 bases from J, with 19 bases in between. CDR3 length equals 16 residues. The CDR3 is CASSQSRLPGLDTQYF. In DNA, the CDR3 is TGTGCCAGCTCACAAAGTCGACTCCCCGGGCTAGATACGCAGTATTTT.

The rearrangement uses TRBV11-2 and TRBJ2-3; D is possibly TRBD2 (5 bases). This CDR3 is built from 15 residues. Looked up from germline, CDR1 is SGHAT and CDR2 is FQNNGV. Trimming removed 1 base at V and 2 bases at J, with 10 bases between. CDR3 protein: CASSLVAGPTDTQYF. The DNA for the CDR3 is TGTGCCAGCAGCTTAGTGGCGGGCCCCACAGATACGCAGTATTTT.

On this clone: The same CDR3 arises from other DNA sequences in this sample as well. The chain recombines TRBV10-1 with TRBJ2-7; D perhaps matches TRBD1 (5 bases). Germline V gene sequence: CDR1 WNHNN, CDR2 SYGVQD (reference sequence). The length of the CDR3 is 15 residues. With 0 bases removed from V and 2 bases from J, the gap between germline ends came to 11 bases. The chain's CDR3 is CASSESLTATYEQYF. CDR3 nucleotides: TGCGCCAGCAGTGAGTCGTTGACAGCCACCTACGAGCAGTACTTC.

This clone was counted many times. V gene TRBV10-3 combines with J gene TRBJ2-2; the D call may be TRBD1 or TRBD2 (5 bases each). This CDR3 is 14 amino acids long. Germline loops: CDR1 ENHRY, CDR2 SYGVKD. Trimming pared 10 bases from V and 3 bases from J, leaving 15 bases between. CDR3 sequence reads: CASRSGTDTGELFF. CDR3 in DNA: TGTGCCAGCAGGTCAGGGACGGACACCGGGGAGCTGTTTTTT.

The gene calls are TRBV9 and TRBJ1-2, with a possible D match to TRBD1 (6 bases). Between the trimmed V and J ends, which lost 2 bases and 3 bases, there was a span of 11 bases. Germline assignment: CDR1 SGDLS and CDR2 YYNGEE. The CDR3 runs 14 residues. Written as DNA, the CDR3 is TGTGCCAGCAGCGTTGGGGGGCCGGACTATGGCTACACCTTC. Translating it yields CASSVGGPDYGYTF.

The gene calls are TRBV7-9 and TRBJ2-7; D call uncertain. Germline CDR1 SEHNR, CDR2 FQNEAQ (reference sequence). This CDR3 has 14 amino acids. Between the trimmed V and J ends, which lost 1 base and 3 bases, there was a span of 10 bases. CDR3 sequence: CASSLGSEYYEQYF. CDR3 bases: TGTGCCAGCAGCTTAGGGTCGGAGTACTACGAGCAGTACTTC.

This sequence joins TRBV4-3 and TRBJ2-1; D is unresolved. Trimming shortened V by 1 base and J by 4 bases, and 5 bases separated the two germline ends. There are 13 residues in the CDR3. Germline values: CDR1 LGHNA, CDR2 YSLEER. The CDR3 loop reads CASSQALYNEQFF. The CDR3 DNA sequence: TGCGCCAGCAGCCAAGCATTGTACAATGAGCAGTTCTTC.

This clone was seen more than once but under ten times. At one end the junction does not follow the germline gene, possibly because of a read error. The chain has TRBV11-2 and TRBJ1-1; TRBD1 agrees at 8 bases. The CDR3 is 15 amino acids. Germline assignment: CDR1 SGHAT and CDR2 FQNNGV. CDR3 coding DNA: TGTGCCAGCAGCCTTAGTCGGACAGGGACGACTGGAGCTTTCTTT. This encodes CASSLSRTGTTGAFF.

CDR3 sequence: CASSFELNNYGYTF. CDR3 coding DNA: TGTGCCAGCAGTTTTGAGCTTAATAACTATGGCTACACCTTC. J is TRBJ1-2 and V is TRBV28; D not resolved. CDR1 is MDHEN, CDR2 SYDVKM, per germline. Trimming took off 3 bases at V and 1 base at J, with 9 bases between the two ends. This CDR3 has 14 amino acids.

The V gene is TRBV4-2, the J gene TRBJ2-5; 14 bases are a match to TRBD2. V gave up 5 bases and J gave up 2 bases; unmatched junction bases: 4. Germline assignment: CDR1 LGHNA and CDR2 YNFKEQ. The CDR3 runs to 16 residues. Here the CDR3 reads CASSVRLAGGQETQYF. CDR3 nucleotides: TGTGCCAGCAGCGTCCGACTAGCGGGAGGGCAAGAGACCCAGTACTTC.

In the case of this clone: The same CDR3 is also encoded by other DNA sequences in this sample. The J gene is TRBJ2-3, the V gene TRBV18; 11 nucleotides match TRBD2. This CDR3 has 16 amino acids. After removal of 6 bases from V and 2 bases from J, the junction contained 7 bases not matched to a gene. Germline CDR1 is KGHSH and CDR2 is LQKENI. CDR3 bases: TGTGCCAGCTCTCCCACTAGCGGGGGCTTCACAGATACGCAGTATTTT. Translation: CASSPTSGGFTDTQYF.

V usage is TRBV28 and J usage is TRBJ2-7, with 8 positions matching TRBD2. Trimming removed 7 bases from V and 4 bases from J; junction bases left unmatched: 9. The CDR3 sequence is 14 residues long. The germline V gene has CDR1 MDHEN and CDR2 SYDVKM. CDR3 nucleotides: TGTGCCAGCACCAGAGCGGGAGTGCAGTACGAGCAGTACTTC. Residues: CASTRAGVQYEQYF.

This clone was found a few times. The chain combines TRBV30 with TRBJ1-5, with TRBD1 matching over 8 bases. In germline, CDR1 is GTSNPN, CDR2 SVGIG (reference sequence). The CDR3 has 13 residues. J gave up 3 bases and V 3 bases, and 1 base lay outside the gene matches. The CDR3 reads CAWRDRDNQPQHF. CDR3 DNA sequence: TGTGCCTGGAGGGACAGGGACAATCAGCCCCAGCATTTT.

Concerning this clone: This sequence is one base from a far larger clone and is likely a read error. The rearrangement uses TRBV30 and TRBJ2-7, with D possibly matching TRBD1 (6 bases). Germline V gives CDR1 GTSNPN, CDR2 SVGIG (reference sequence). The CDR3 is 14 residues long. CDR3 bases: TGTGCCTGGAGTGTACTCAGGGGCTCCTACGATCAGTACTTC. Its protein product is CAWSVLRGSYDQYF.

The V gene is TRBV18, the J gene TRBJ2-7, with unresolved D. CDR3 length equals 12 residues. Per the germline V gene, CDR1 is KGHSH and CDR2 is LQKENI. Trimming removed 3 bases at V and 2 bases at J, with 5 bases between. The CDR3 sequence: CASSPATYEQYF. The CDR3 DNA sequence: TGTGCCAGCTCACCGGCTACCTACGAGCAGTACTTC.

V gene TRBV5-5 combines with J gene TRBJ2-5; D might be TRBD2 (6 bases). CDR1 and CDR2 (germline): SGHKS, YYEKEE (reference sequence). The V end was cut by 0 bases, the J end by 4 bases, with 10 bases between. The CDR3 contains 14 residues. The CDR3 nucleotides are TGTGCCAGCAGCTTGGTAAACGGGGGAGAGACCCAGTACTTC. Amino acid sequence: CASSLVNGGETQYF.

At least ten counts were recorded for this clone. The J gene is TRBJ2-5, the V gene TRBV19, with D perhaps matching TRBD2 (6 bases). Germline values: CDR1 LNHDA, CDR2 SQIVND (reference sequence). Trimming shortened V by 5 bases and J by 2 bases, and 18 bases separated the two germline ends. The length of the CDR3 is 16 residues. CDR3 bases: TGTGCCAGTAGTCTCCGATTGGACGGGAGTCAAGAGACCCAGTACTTC. Amino acids: CASSLRLDGSQETQYF.

This chain connects TRBV30 to TRBJ1-2, with D unclear. V lost 1 base, J lost 6 bases, and 12 bases lay in between. The CDR3 covers 13 residues. Germline CDR1 is GTSNPN and CDR2 is SVGIG (reference sequence). For the CDR3, the DNA is TGTGCCTGGAGTGGAGAGGGAGGGAATGGCTACACCTTC. It codes for CAWSGEGGNGYTF.

The CDR3 here is CASSRTSGRAGEQFF. The DNA of the CDR3 is TGTGCCAGCAGCCGGACTAGCGGGAGGGCCGGCGAGCAGTTCTTC. The gene calls are TRBV11-1 and TRBJ2-1; 15 positions match TRBD2. Germline CDR1 and CDR2: SGHAT and FQDESV (reference sequence). V lost 5 bases, J lost 10 bases, and 6 bases stayed unmatched. There are 15 residues in the CDR3.

The chain joins TRBV7-8 to TRBJ2-1, with TRBD1 as a possible D gene (8 bases). Between the trimmed V and J ends, which lost 2 bases and 0 bases, there was a span of 29 bases. The germline CDR1 and CDR2 sequences are SGHVS and FQNEAQ. The CDR3 length is 22 residues. CDR3 in amino acids: CASSLSYWTGFARDYSYNEQFF. The DNA for the CDR3 is TGTGCCAGCAGCTTAAGCTACTGGACAGGGTTTGCACGGGACTACTCCTACAATGAGCAGTTCTTC.